These 32 T cell receptor beta chains came from one sample sequenced in a study of shared clonotypes between healthy human individuals. Profiled with immunoSEQ multiplex PCR; TCRdb holds only in-frame clones, not every one. The data show 2.3 million or so clones, with roughly 93% seen just once and about 0.39% held by the top ten. The specimen was naive CD4+ T cells from PBMCs. Subset described: CD45RA+ positively selected. Every receptor here comes from a man aged 18 to 29 in good health. Some clones in this sample may be carry-over from other donors' samples.

V is TRBV7-2 and J is TRBJ1-2; 7 nucleotides match TRBD1. Germline V lookup: CDR1 SGHTA, CDR2 FQGNSA. The CDR3 covers 15 residues. Trimming removed 4 bases from V and 0 bases from J; junction bases left unmatched: 5. For the CDR3, the DNA is TGTGCCAGCAGCTCCATCAGGGGGGCTAACTATGGCTACACCTTC. Residues: CASSSIRGANYGYTF.

The J gene is TRBJ2-1, the V gene TRBV13; TRBD2 aligns across 12 bases. CDR1 and CDR2 from the germline V gene are PRHDT and FYEKMQ (reference sequence). This CDR3 is built from 18 residues. V shed 1 base and J 8 bases; nucleotides not matched to a gene: 12. The CDR3 DNA is TGTGCCAGCAGCTTAGAGAGCCTAGCGGGAGGGGTAAGCGATGAGCAGTTCTTC. This gives the protein CASSLESLAGGVSDEQFF.

This clone was counted only a few times. The chain couples TRBV10-1 to TRBJ2-1; TRBD1 matches 10 bases. CDR1 WNHNN and CDR2 SYGVQD come from the germline V gene (reference sequence). This CDR3 spans 15 amino acids. J was trimmed by 5 bases and V by 2 bases; bases with no gene match: 3. CDR3: CASSEGQGVDNEQFF. The CDR3 DNA follows: TGCGCCAGCAGTGAGGGACAGGGGGTTGACAATGAGCAGTTCTTC.

The rearrangement joins TRBV28 to TRBJ2-7; D not certain. Germline V gene lookup returns CDR1 MDHEN and CDR2 SYDVKM. V lost 2 bases and J lost 6, with 8 bases in between. The CDR3 is 12 amino acids. CDR3 in amino acids: CASSLSQREQYF. CDR3 coding DNA: TGTGCCAGCAGTTTAAGTCAACGCGAGCAGTACTTC.

The chain recombines TRBV5-6 with TRBJ2-7; 8 positions agree with TRBD1. After removal of 5 bases from V and 2 bases from J, the junction contained 6 bases not matched to a gene. Germline-derived CDR1 and CDR2 are SGHDT and YYEEEE. This CDR3 contains 14 residues. This CDR3 reads CASRRTGSPYEQYF. In nucleotides, the CDR3 is TGTGCCAGCAGAAGGACAGGGAGCCCCTACGAGCAGTACTTC.

This clone was found once. The V call is TRBV7-2, the J call TRBJ2-1, with D possibly matching TRBD2 (5 bases). Germline V CDR1 and CDR2: SGHTA, FQGNSA. This CDR3 is built from 15 residues. Trimming took off 1 base at V and 0 bases at J, with 7 bases between the two ends. The CDR3 coding sequence is TGTGCCAGCAGCTTAGTAGCGAGCTCCTACAATGAGCAGTTCTTC. Protein product: CASSLVASSYNEQFF.

Of note for this clone: This sample also contains other DNA sequences that code for the same CDR3. The chain carries TRBV18 and TRBJ2-7, with unresolved D. There are 13 residues in the CDR3. The V end lost 2 bases, the J end lost 0 bases, and 5 bases lay between the germline ends. Germline values: CDR1 KGHSH, CDR2 LQKENI. Here the CDR3 DNA reads TGTGCCAGCTCACCAGGTCCCTCCTACGAGCAGTACTTC. Translation: CASSPGPSYEQYF.

The chain employs TRBV30 and TRBJ2-5; D remains unclear. V lost 2 bases to trimming and J lost 0 bases, with 7 bases between them. The CDR3 covers 13 residues. CDR1 is GTSNPN, CDR2 SVGIG, per germline (reference sequence). CDR3 sequence (DNA): TGTGCCTGGAGTAGCCTGAACCAAGAGACCCAGTACTTC. Translated: CAWSSLNQETQYF.

This clone appeared a single time. The chain has TRBV2 and TRBJ2-1; TRBD2 might be the D (5 bases). The CDR3 has 15 amino acids. Germline V lookup: CDR1 SNHLY, CDR2 FYNNEI. The V gene lost 7 bases and the J gene lost 5 bases, with 18 bases spanning the gap. This chain's CDR3 is CASTGLARPDNEQFF. As DNA, the CDR3 is TGTGCCAGCACGGGGTTAGCTCGACCTGACAATGAGCAGTTCTTC.

This clone was observed once. The chain recombines TRBV15 with TRBJ2-2; D not resolved. V was trimmed by 1 base and J by 6 bases, leaving 9 bases between them. This CDR3 has 14 residues. Germline CDR1 is LNHNV and CDR2 is YYDKDF (reference sequence). CDR3 bases: TGTGCCACCAGCAGAGTTGATGCGGCCGGGGAGCTGTTTTTT. It yields the protein CATSRVDAAGELFF.

The chain uses TRBV9 and TRBJ2-3; D tentatively reads TRBD1 or TRBD2 (6 bases each). The CDR3 runs 18 residues. Germline V gene data show CDR1 as SGDLS and CDR2 as YYNGEE. V dropped 4 bases and J dropped 1 base, with 22 bases sitting between them. Here the CDR3 reads CASSPRSRPGAGTDTQYF. CDR3 in DNA: TGTGCCAGCAGCCCCCGGTCCCGCCCGGGGGCCGGCACAGATACGCAGTATTTT.

The rearrangement links TRBV28 to TRBJ2-7; 11 positions agree with TRBD2. CDR3 length: 14 amino acids. Germline CDR1 is MDHEN and CDR2 is SYDVKM. V was pared by 8 bases and J by 5 bases, with 8 bases of the junction left unmatched. This CDR3 reads CASGVAGGPDEQYF. CDR3 coding DNA: TGTGCCAGCGGGGTAGCGGGAGGGCCGGACGAGCAGTACTTC.

The rearrangement uses TRBV28 and TRBJ2-1; D remains ambiguous. V was trimmed by 6 bases and J by 6 bases, leaving 12 bases between them. CDR3 length: 13 residues. CDR1 MDHEN and CDR2 SYDVKM come from the germline V gene. The CDR3 coding sequence is TGTGCCAGCAGCCGTCACCCGGGCAATGAGCAGTTCTTC. Protein: CASSRHPGNEQFF.

The chain has TRBV6-6 and TRBJ1-5; possibly TRBD1 for D (6 bases). Germline V gene data show CDR1 as MNHNY and CDR2 as SVGAGI (reference sequence). Trimming stripped 6 bases from V and 6 bases from J, with 15 bases between. The CDR3 contains 14 residues. Here the CDR3 reads CASSTGSGAQPQHF. The CDR3 coding sequence is TGTGCCAGCAGCACAGGGTCGGGCGCTCAGCCCCAGCATTTT.

This clone was recorded once. The chain is built from TRBV7-9 and TRBJ1-2; the D is unclear. CDR3 length: 14 residues. Trimming cost V 5 bases and J 0 bases, with 10 bases left between them. Germline CDR1 is SEHNR and CDR2 is FQNEAQ (reference sequence). This CDR3 reads CASSPLEANYGYTF. The CDR3 DNA reads as TGTGCCAGCAGCCCCCTGGAAGCTAACTATGGCTACACCTTC. The full variable domain, completed using reference TRBV7-9 and TRBJ1-2, is DTGVSQNPRHKITKRGQNVTFRCDPISEHNRLYWYRQTLGQGPEFLTYFQNEAQLEKSRLLSDRFSAERPKGSFSTLEIQRTEQGDSAMYLCASSPLEANYGYTFGSGTRLTVV.

V gene TRBV27 combines with J gene TRBJ1-3; a weak D match, TRBD1 (5 bases). There are 15 residues in the CDR3. The V gene lost 4 bases and the J gene lost 2 bases, with 12 bases spanning the gap. In germline, CDR1 is MNHEY, CDR2 SMNVEV (reference sequence). Written as DNA, the CDR3 is TGTGCCAGCAGTTCCGCAGGGTTCGCTGGAAACACCATATATTTT. Translated, it gives CASSSAGFAGNTIYF.

J is TRBJ1-1 and V is TRBV21-1; the table's TRBD1 call for D was not verified on the DNA. TRBV21-1 is flagged as a pseudogene. This CDR3 spans 17 amino acids. For the CDR3, the DNA is TGTGCCAGCAGCAAAGAACAGGGCCGAAATATGAACACTGAAGCTTTCTTT. This translates into CASSKEQGRNMNTEAFF.

This clone has only one observation. This sequence joins TRBV7-9 and TRBJ2-1, with D possibly TRBD1 on 5 matching bases. CDR1 SEHNR and CDR2 FQNEAQ come from the germline V gene (reference sequence). This CDR3 spans 13 amino acids. V lost 4 bases and J lost 4, with 8 bases in between. In DNA form, the CDR3 reads TGTGCCAGCAGCTCCCGACAGTACAATGAGCAGTTCTTC. It yields the protein CASSSRQYNEQFF.

The V gene is TRBV19, the J gene TRBJ2-7; TRBD1 might be the D (6 bases). The V gene's germline CDR1 is LNHDA and CDR2 SQIVND (reference sequence). V dropped 6 bases and J dropped 1 base, with 16 bases sitting between them. This CDR3 comprises 15 residues. The CDR3 here is CASSPAGAGSYEQYF. The CDR3, as DNA: TGTGCCAGTAGCCCCGCAGGGGCCGGTTCCTACGAGCAGTACTTC.

This chain links TRBV28 with TRBJ2-1; D gene uncertain. This CDR3 has 12 amino acids. Deletions cut 3 bases from V and 11 bases from J, with 11 bases between. Germline assignment: CDR1 MDHEN and CDR2 SYDVKM. The CDR3 bases are TGTGCCAGCAGTTTCACTTTGAACAAGCAGTTCTTC. Translating gives CASSFTLNKQFF.

V and J are TRBV4-1 and TRBJ2-5; the match to TRBD2 covers 9 bases. Trimming at V came to 1 base and at J to 4 bases, leaving 13 bases not matched to a gene. Germline CDR1 is MGHRA and CDR2 is YSYEKL. The CDR3 totals 18 residues. CDR3 DNA: TGCGCCAGCAGCCAAGCCGGGAGGGCTAGCGGGACCCCAGAGACCCAGTACTTC. Its protein product is CASSQAGRASGTPETQYF.

The chain has TRBV4-1 and TRBJ1-2, with D perhaps TRBD1 (6 bases). The CDR3 loop spans 17 amino acids. V lost 3 bases, J lost 6 bases, and 23 bases lay in between. Germline CDR1 and CDR2: MGHRA and YSYEKL. The DNA of the CDR3 is TGCGCCAGCAGCCAGATGACCAGCCGGGGGGCGGGTGATGGCTACACCTTC. It encodes CASSQMTSRGAGDGYTF.

The J gene is TRBJ2-1, the V gene TRBV6-1; D may match TRBD1 or TRBD2 (5 bases each). Germline loops: CDR1 MNHNS, CDR2 SASEGT. The CDR3 runs 15 residues. The V and J ends lost 6 bases and 8 bases respectively, with 20 bases between them. CDR3: CASSISGFRSDEQFF. The CDR3 DNA follows: TGTGCCAGCAGCATTTCAGGGTTTCGTAGCGATGAGCAGTTCTTC.

V gene TRBV2 combines with J gene TRBJ1-3; D is unclear. Trimming took 3 bases from V and 0 from J, leaving 9 bases between them. This CDR3 region has 15 residues. Germline assignment: CDR1 SNHLY and CDR2 FYNNEI. This chain's CDR3 is CASSDRLASGNTIYF. The CDR3 region has the DNA TGTGCCAGCAGTGACCGTCTGGCCTCTGGAAACACCATATATTTT.

Comments on this clone: The sample holds other DNA sequences that translate to the same CDR3. The V and J genes are TRBV5-1 and TRBJ2-6; D is undetermined. This CDR3 is 16 amino acids long. Trimming pared 0 bases from V and 0 bases from J, leaving 7 bases between. Looked up from germline, CDR1 is SGHRS and CDR2 is YFSETQ. Here the CDR3 reads CASSLEALSGANVLTF. The DNA for the CDR3 is TGCGCCAGCAGCTTGGAAGCTCTCTCTGGGGCCAACGTCCTGACTTTC.

This sequence joins TRBV2 and TRBJ2-7, with TRBD1 identical over 7 bases. The germline gives CDR1 SNHLY, CDR2 FYNNEI. This CDR3 region has 13 residues. Trimming at V came to 6 bases and at J to 4 bases, leaving 6 bases not matched to a gene. For the CDR3, the DNA is TGTGCCAGCAGAGAGGACAGGACTTACGAGCAGTACTTC. It specifies CASREDRTYEQYF.

The rearrangement links TRBV15 to TRBJ1-3; D is ambiguous. V was trimmed by 1 base and J by 0 bases, leaving 7 bases between them. The CDR3 contains 15 residues. Germline values: CDR1 LNHNV, CDR2 YYDKDF (reference sequence). The CDR3 DNA follows: TGTGCCACCAGCAGAGTCGTCTACTCTGGAAACACCATATATTTT. Translating it yields CATSRVVYSGNTIYF.

The rearrangement uses TRBV10-3 and TRBJ1-1, with 10 nucleotides matching TRBD1. The V segment lost 10 bases and the J segment 1 base; nucleotides outside the gene matches: 12. CDR1 and CDR2 from the germline V gene are ENHRY and SYGVKD. CDR3 length: 16 amino acids. This CDR3 is CATDGQGVAGNTEAFF. CDR3 nucleotide sequence: TGTGCCACAGACGGACAGGGGGTGGCGGGGAACACTGAAGCTTTCTTT.

The chain employs TRBV7-3 and TRBJ1-3, with D perhaps matching TRBD1 (5 bases). V dropped 2 bases and J dropped 0 bases, with 14 bases sitting between them. The CDR3 runs 17 residues. Looked up from germline, CDR1 is SGHTA and CDR2 is FQGTGA. CDR3 bases: TGTGCCAGCAGCTTATTGGGGCCGCTAGACTCTGGAAACACCATATATTTT. It translates to CASSLLGPLDSGNTIYF.

The V gene is TRBV10-3, the J gene TRBJ2-6; 9 bases match TRBD1. The CDR3 has 17 residues. The germline V gene has CDR1 ENHRY and CDR2 SYGVKD. Germline trimming cut 8 bases from V and 0 bases from J; bases unmatched to any gene: 8. The CDR3 DNA reads TGTGCCATCCAACCGGGACAGGGAGGCTCTGGGGCCAACGTCCTGACTTTC. Protein sequence: CAIQPGQGGSGANVLTF.

The J gene is TRBJ2-2, the V gene TRBV30; 9 bases map to TRBD1. V shed 3 bases and J 2 bases; nucleotides not matched to a gene: 10. The CDR3 runs to 17 residues. Looked up from germline, CDR1 is GTSNPN and CDR2 is SVGIG (reference sequence). For the CDR3, the DNA is TGTGCCTGGAGGGCGTGGGACAGGGATCGAAACACCGGGGAGCTGTTTTTT. This encodes CAWRAWDRDRNTGELFF.

The chain carries TRBV9 and TRBJ2-3; D gene unclear. V lost 0 bases and J lost 7, with 9 bases in between. Germline CDR1 reads SGDLS; CDR2 reads YYNGEE. The CDR3 has 13 amino acids. The CDR3 DNA reads as TGTGCCAGCAGCGTAGAAGGGCCGTATACGCAGTATTTT. Its protein is CASSVEGPYTQYF.